This TCR beta chain was captured in a study of T cell responses to AZD1222 COVID-19 vaccine. Overall study findings and caveats: Repertoire sampling happened only post peak T cell response. The donors showed a predominance of white British ancestry and of females, with possible underestimation of clonal diversity. Among spike-specific TCRs, nearly half reportedly target unmutated variant regions.

This clone was seen many times. Its antigen is undetermined. TCRdb's table, derived via immunoSEQ multiplex PCR, lists solely in-frame clones and lacks some. The repertoire holds about 150,000 clones, with 90% to 95% as singletons. The CDR3 spans 15 residues. Trimming at V came to 0 bases and at J to 6 bases, leaving 3 bases not matched to a gene. CDR1 is SGHNT, CDR2 YENEEA, per germline. This sequence originates from an adult in good health. This specimen was peripheral blood, taken on day 0 of AZD1222 vaccination. The chain links TRBV11-3 to TRBJ2-2; 8 positions match TRBD1. The CDR3 spells CASSLDQGASGELFF. CDR3 sequence (DNA): TGTGCCAGCAGCTTAGATCAGGGGGCTTCCGGGGAGCTGTTTTTT.